What follows are 16 T cell receptor beta chains derived from one specimen sequenced in a study of blood T cell repertoires in COVID-19. Sequenced by immunoSEQ multiplex PCR; TCRdb stores in-frame clones only, minus some. Of 300,000 to 400,000 clones listed, around 88% are singletons. Sequenced material: peripheral blood. The source is a man aged 30 to 45 with active or convalescent COVID-19.

V and J are TRBV19 and TRBJ2-2, with D possibly matching TRBD2 (6 bases). The CDR3 loop spans 14 amino acids. In germline, CDR1 is LNHDA, CDR2 SQIVND (reference sequence). V shed 7 bases and J shed 2 bases, with 11 bases lying between them. CDR3 protein: CASTRDSNTGELFF. The CDR3 bases are TGTGCCAGTACTAGGGACTCCAACACCGGGGAGCTGTTTTTT. The variable domain in full, with the rest retrieved from reference TRBV19 and TRBJ2-2, is DGGITQSPKYLFRKEGQNVTLSCEQNLNHDAMYWYRQDPGQGLRLIYYSQIVNDFQKGDIAEGYSVSREKKESFPLTVTSAQKNPTAFYLCASTRDSNTGELFFGEGSRLTVL.

V usage is TRBV7-2 and J usage is TRBJ2-7; D is perhaps TRBD2 (5 bases). The V end lost 5 bases, the J end lost 2 bases, and 13 bases lay between the germline ends. This CDR3 contains 14 residues. The germline gives CDR1 SGHTA, CDR2 FQGNSA. CDR3: CASSLERGAYEQYF. The CDR3 DNA is TGTGCCAGCAGCCTAGAACGGGGAGCCTACGAGCAGTACTTC.

This rearrangement joins TRBV7-9 to TRBJ2-1; D might be TRBD2 (6 bases). Germline values: CDR1 SEHNR, CDR2 FQNEAQ (reference sequence). The CDR3 spans 13 residues. V lost 5 bases, J lost 1 base, and 6 bases lay in between. CDR3 in DNA: TGTGCCAGCAGCAGCGGGTCCTACAATGAGCAGTTCTTC. This gives the protein CASSSGSYNEQFF. Drawing the rest from reference TRBV7-9 and TRBJ2-1, the complete variable domain is DTGVSQNPRHKITKRGQNVTFRCDPISEHNRLYWYRQTLGQGPEFLTYFQNEAQLEKSRLLSDRFSAERPKGSFSTLEIQRTEQGDSAMYLCASSSGSYNEQFFGPGTRLTVL.

There are a few counts of this clone. The rearrangement links TRBV11-3 to TRBJ2-1; TRBD2 is a possible D gene (6 bases). V dropped 1 base and J dropped 7 bases, with 20 bases sitting between them. This CDR3 is 17 amino acids long. CDR1 is SGHNT, CDR2 YENEEA, per germline. In nucleotides, the CDR3 is TGTGCCAGCAGCTTAGTGATCCACGGGACTGAACGTAATGAGCAGTTCTTC. Its protein is CASSLVIHGTERNEQFF.

The chain has TRBV10-3 and TRBJ1-2, with 7 bases lining up with TRBD1. Looked up from germline, CDR1 is ENHRY and CDR2 is SYGVKD. The CDR3 loop spans 13 amino acids. The trim removed 10 bases at V and 1 base at J, leaving 6 bases unmatched. Here the CDR3 reads CATRDSNNYGYTF. CDR3 sequence (DNA): TGTGCCACCAGGGACAGCAATAACTATGGCTACACCTTC.

The chain uses TRBV7-3 and TRBJ2-7, with a possible D match to TRBD1 (5 bases). From germline, CDR1 is SGHTA and CDR2 FQGTGA. The CDR3 consists of 14 residues. V lost 5 bases and J 1 base, leaving 12 bases between the germline ends. The CDR3 DNA follows: TGTGCCAGCAGCGACGGACACTCTTCCTACGAGCAGTACTTC. Its translation is CASSDGHSSYEQYF.

CDR3 in DNA: TGTGCCAGCAGTCCCCCCGAGCGAGGCCTCAATGAGCAGTTCTTC. Translation gives CASSPPERGLNEQFF. The chain employs TRBV6-5 and TRBJ2-1, with D unclear. Germline V gene lookup returns CDR1 MNHEY and CDR2 SVGAGI. The CDR3 runs 15 residues. V was pared by 5 bases and J by 6 bases, with 17 bases between.

V is TRBV4-3 and J is TRBJ2-2; 12 nucleotides agree with TRBD2. The V gene end was trimmed by 4 bases and the J gene end by 5 bases; junction bases not matched to a gene: 11. CDR3 length: 18 residues. Germline V gives CDR1 LGHNA, CDR2 YSLEER. The CDR3 coding sequence is TGCGCCAGCAGCCCGGAGAGAGGACTAGCGGGAAGGACCGGGGAGCTGTTTTTT. Translating it yields CASSPERGLAGRTGELFF.

This chain joins TRBV7-2 and TRBJ1-6; D is unclear. V lost 1 base and J 8 bases, leaving 9 bases between the germline ends. This CDR3 has 14 residues. Germline CDR1 SGHTA, CDR2 FQGNSA. CDR3 sequence: CASSLGAYDSPLHF. Here the CDR3 DNA reads TGTGCCAGCAGCTTAGGGGCGTACGATTCACCCCTCCACTTT.

The rearrangement links TRBV11-3 to TRBJ2-3; TRBD2 agrees at 7 bases. Germline assignment: CDR1 SGHNT and CDR2 YENEEA. Losses at the gene ends were 5 bases for V and 6 bases for J; bases not matched to a gene: 8. This CDR3 has 14 amino acids. CDR3 sequence reads: CASSPGLGGDTQYF. For the CDR3, the DNA is TGTGCCAGCAGCCCAGGACTAGGTGGCGATACGCAGTATTTT. The full variable domain, with the rest looked up from reference TRBV11-3 and TRBJ2-3, is EAGVVQSPRYKIIEKKQPVAFWCNPISGHNTLYWYLQNLGQGPELLIRYENEEAVDDSQLPKDRFSAERLKGVDSTLKIQPAELGDSAVYLCASSPGLGGDTQYFGPGTRLTVL.

The V gene is TRBV5-3, the J gene TRBJ2-7; perhaps TRBD2 as D (7 bases). TRBV5-3 is given ORF status, its function remaining uncertain. This CDR3 is 16 amino acids long. V lost 3 bases and J 5 bases, leaving 21 bases between the germline ends. CDR3 sequence: CARSWDQGGGPHEQYF. CDR3 bases: TGTGCCAGAAGCTGGGACCAAGGGGGAGGGCCCCACGAGCAGTACTTC.

V gene TRBV9 combines with J gene TRBJ2-3, with D possibly TRBD1 on 6 matching bases. Trimming took off 0 bases at V and 0 bases at J, with 8 bases between the two ends. CDR3 length: 15 residues. The V gene's germline CDR1 is SGDLS and CDR2 YYNGEE. CDR3 in amino acids: CASSVVGGSTDTQYF. CDR3 bases: TGTGCCAGCAGCGTAGTAGGGGGAAGCACAGATACGCAGTATTTT.

The chain combines TRBV29-1 with TRBJ2-7; 9 positions match TRBD1. The CDR3 length is 17 residues. The V gene's germline CDR1 is SQVTM and CDR2 ANQGSEA. V shed 1 base and J 3 bases; nucleotides not matched to a gene: 13. The CDR3 nucleotides read TGCAGCGTTGAAGGGCGGGCATGGGGACAGGGAAACTACGAGCAGTACTTC. Residues: CSVEGRAWGQGNYEQYF.

The chain has TRBV7-2 and TRBJ1-4; TRBD1 aligns across 8 bases. Trimming at V came to 5 bases and at J to 4 bases, leaving 3 bases not matched to a gene. This CDR3 has 14 residues. CDR1 SGHTA and CDR2 FQGNSA come from the germline V gene. The CDR3 reads CASSQTGVNEKLFF. CDR3 coding DNA: TGTGCCAGCAGCCAGACAGGGGTTAATGAAAAACTGTTTTTT. Combining the CDR3 with reference TRBV7-2 and TRBJ1-4 gives the whole variable domain GAGVSQSPSNKVTEKGKDVELRCDPISGHTALYWYRQSLGQGLEFLIYFQGNSAPDKSGLPSDRFSAERTGGSVSTLTIQRTQQEDSAVYLCASSQTGVNEKLFFGSGTQLSVL.

The chain employs TRBV12-3 or TRBV12-4 and TRBJ1-4; TRBD1 agrees at 7 bases. The V gene end was trimmed by 3 bases and the J gene end by 11 bases; junction bases not matched to a gene: 6. The length of the CDR3 is 13 residues. The DNA for the CDR3 is TGTGCCAGCAGTTTGGCATTACAGGGGAAACTGTTTTTT. Translation: CASSLALQGKLFF.

This chain's CDR3 is CASSDYTEDYGYTF. The CDR3 DNA is TGTGCCAGCAGCGACTATACCGAAGACTATGGCTACACCTTC. The chain has TRBV5-6 and TRBJ1-2; D is uncertain. Trimming took 4 bases from V and 3 from J, leaving 13 bases between them. Germline CDR1 SGHDT, CDR2 YYEEEE. The CDR3 has 14 residues. The whole variable domain, remainder taken from reference TRBV5-6 and TRBJ1-2, is DAGVTQSPTHLIKTRGQQVTLRCSPKSGHDTVSWYQQALGQGPQFIFQYYEEEERQRGNFPDRFSGHQFPNYSSELNVNALLLGDSALYLCASSDYTEDYGYTFGSGTRLTVV.